The rows below give T cell receptor beta chains drawn from one sample of a study of cytomegalovirus exposure and HLA in healthy donors. This table comes from immunoSEQ multiplex PCR, and its TCRdb copy is limited to in-frame clones, with some not included. In the table there are some 120,000 clones, 81% of which are singletons. The sequencing input was PBMCs. Source of these receptors: a woman aged 25 to 39 in good health and CMV-seronegative. Both conserved end residues are part of each CDR3.

v_call	cdr3_aa
TRBV5-1	CASSLDGSSYNEQFF
TRBV28	CASSTSGRQSSYNEQFF
TRBV5-6	CASSFSGIRVNEQYF
TRBV7-9	CASSLVMSGGAYGYTF
TRBV5-1	CASSFLDSNEKLFF
TRBV7-9	CSGRREDTEAFF
TRBV2	CASTLAGTASYEQYF
TRBV10-3	CAISARNTEAFF
TRBV6-5	CASSYGGETQYF
TRBV7-2	CASSLASGEGWDTQYF
TRBV7-2	CASSLAGLAPYEQYF
TRBV7-8	CASSLGFSYEQYF
TRBV4-1	CASSHFPPGQGTSYEQYF
TRBV7-9	CASSPSTPISGNTIYF
TRBV30	CAWSVGAGTNTGELFF
TRBV27	CASSSSGPYNEQFF